The rows below give T cell receptor beta chains drawn from one sample of a study of shared clonotypes between healthy human individuals. Sequencing was performed with immunoSEQ multiplex PCR; in TCRdb, only in-frame clones are kept and a portion is missing. The sample carries 2 million or so clones, around 96% recorded once. Sequenced material: naive CD8+ T cells sorted from blood. These receptors all stem from a man aged 18-30 years in good health. CDR3s include the opening cysteine and the closing phenylalanine or tryptophan. Fields, in order: D gene, J gene, V gene, clone size, CDR3 protein, CDR3 DNA. D genes are given only for firm matches. Rows give clone size only sometimes, using once, few, many, or a class for an expanded clone.

d_gene: -
j_gene: TRBJ1-5
v_gene: TRBV19
abundance: -
CDR3aa: CASSITEDSNQPQHF
CDR3nt: TGTGCCAGTAGTATAACTGAAGATAGCAATCAGCCCCAGCATTTT

d_gene: -
j_gene: TRBJ1-6
v_gene: TRBV28
abundance: -
CDR3aa: CASSEDSSYNSPLHF
CDR3nt: TGTGCCAGCAGTGAAGATAGCTCCTATAATTCACCCCTCCACTTT

d_gene: -
j_gene: TRBJ1-5
v_gene: TRBV4-3
abundance: -
CDR3aa: CASSQGVADQPQHF
CDR3nt: TGCGCCAGCAGCCAAGGGGTGGCAGATCAGCCCCAGCATTTT

d_gene: -
j_gene: TRBJ1-1
v_gene: TRBV5-4
abundance: once
CDR3aa: CASSLVGTANTEAFF
CDR3nt: TGTGCCAGCAGCTTGGTAGGCACAGCGAACACTGAAGCTTTCTTT

d_gene: -
j_gene: TRBJ2-2
v_gene: TRBV9
abundance: -
CDR3aa: CASPMRAGELFF
CDR3nt: TGTGCCAGCCCCATGCGCGCCGGGGAGCTGTTTTTT

d_gene: TRBD1
j_gene: TRBJ1-2
v_gene: TRBV4-1
abundance: -
CDR3aa: CASSQQGQGIYGYTF
CDR3nt: TGCGCCAGCAGCCAGCAGGGACAGGGAATTTATGGCTACACCTTC

d_gene: -
j_gene: TRBJ1-3
v_gene: TRBV9
abundance: -
CDR3aa: CASSGGELGSGNTIYF
CDR3nt: TGTGCCAGCAGCGGGGGCGAACTCGGCTCTGGAAACACCATATATTTT

d_gene: TRBD2
j_gene: TRBJ2-3
v_gene: TRBV18
abundance: -
CDR3aa: CASSQSSGSADTQYF
CDR3nt: TGTGCCAGCTCACAGTCTAGCGGGAGCGCAGATACGCAGTATTTT

d_gene: TRBD2
j_gene: TRBJ2-3
v_gene: TRBV4-1
abundance: once
CDR3aa: CASSHPREGPDTQYF
CDR3nt: TGCGCCAGCAGCCACCCGCGGGAGGGACCAGATACGCAGTATTTT

d_gene: -
j_gene: TRBJ1-6
v_gene: TRBV5-8
abundance: once
CDR3aa: CASSYEGGSPLHF
CDR3nt: TGTGCCAGCAGCTATGAGGGGGGGTCACCCCTCCACTTT

d_gene: TRBD1
j_gene: TRBJ2-7
v_gene: TRBV29-1
abundance: -
CDR3aa: CSVEGTGTHSYEQYF
CDR3nt: TGCAGCGTTGAAGGGACAGGGACCCACTCCTACGAGCAGTACTTC

d_gene: TRBD1
j_gene: TRBJ1-1
v_gene: TRBV2
abundance: -
CDR3aa: CASLQGWYTEAFF
CDR3nt: TGTGCCAGCCTACAGGGGTGGTACACTGAAGCTTTCTTT

d_gene: TRBD1
j_gene: TRBJ2-2
v_gene: TRBV5-1
abundance: -
CDR3aa: CASSLVQGAGELFF
CDR3nt: TGCGCCAGCAGCTTGGTACAGGGGGCCGGGGAGCTGTTTTTT

d_gene: -
j_gene: TRBJ1-4
v_gene: TRBV7-9
abundance: -
CDR3aa: CASSLRDSAGKLFF
CDR3nt: TGTGCCAGCAGCCTCAGGGATTCGGCTGGAAAACTGTTTTTT

d_gene: TRBD1
j_gene: TRBJ1-2
v_gene: TRBV28
abundance: -
CDR3aa: CASSVAGGAEGYTF
CDR3nt: TGTGCCAGCAGTGTAGCAGGGGGCGCGGAGGGCTACACCTTC

d_gene: -
j_gene: TRBJ2-2
v_gene: TRBV7-8
abundance: -
CDR3aa: CASSLMNAGELFF
CDR3nt: TGTGCCAGCAGCCTGATGAATGCCGGGGAGCTGTTTTTT

d_gene: TRBD1
j_gene: TRBJ1-2
v_gene: TRBV11-2
abundance: -
CDR3aa: CASTRTGWPYGYTF
CDR3nt: TGTGCCAGCACCCGGACAGGCTGGCCCTATGGCTACACCTTC

d_gene: TRBD1
j_gene: TRBJ2-6
v_gene: TRBV11-2
abundance: -
CDR3aa: CASSLYNRGYSGANVLTF
CDR3nt: TGTGCCAGCAGCTTATATAACAGGGGGTATTCTGGGGCCAACGTCCTGACTTTC

d_gene: -
j_gene: TRBJ2-1
v_gene: TRBV11-3
abundance: -
CDR3aa: CASSPYYGTPNNEQFF
CDR3nt: TGTGCCAGCAGCCCCTACTATGGGACACCGAACAATGAGCAGTTCTTC

d_gene: TRBD2
j_gene: TRBJ2-1
v_gene: TRBV10-1
abundance: -
CDR3aa: CASSEGLAGEDNEQFF
CDR3nt: TGCGCCAGCAGTGAGGGACTAGCGGGAGAGGACAATGAGCAGTTCTTC

d_gene: -
j_gene: TRBJ2-1
v_gene: TRBV2
abundance: -
CDR3aa: CASSPQGYNEQFF
CDR3nt: TGTGCCAGCAGTCCCCAGGGTTACAATGAGCAGTTCTTC

d_gene: TRBD1
j_gene: TRBJ2-2
v_gene: TRBV28
abundance: -
CDR3aa: CASSPSGQTGELFF
CDR3nt: TGTGCCAGCAGTCCGTCGGGACAGACCGGGGAGCTGTTTTTT

d_gene: -
j_gene: TRBJ2-3
v_gene: TRBV2
abundance: -
CDR3aa: CASSDGTVTDTQYF
CDR3nt: TGTGCCAGCAGTGATGGGACCGTTACAGATACGCAGTATTTT

d_gene: -
j_gene: TRBJ1-1
v_gene: TRBV10-3
abundance: -
CDR3aa: CAISAGPGTEAFF
CDR3nt: TGTGCCATCAGCGCGGGGCCGGGGACTGAAGCTTTCTTT

d_gene: TRBD1
j_gene: TRBJ2-5
v_gene: TRBV19
abundance: -
CDR3aa: CASSLRTGPFYQETQYF
CDR3nt: TGTGCCAGTAGTCTAAGGACAGGTCCTTTCTACCAAGAGACCCAGTACTTC

d_gene: TRBD1
j_gene: TRBJ1-1
v_gene: TRBV27
abundance: -
CDR3aa: CASSSPRTGGMNTEAFF
CDR3nt: TGTGCCAGCAGTTCACCCCGGACAGGGGGCATGAACACTGAAGCTTTCTTT

d_gene: -
j_gene: TRBJ1-3
v_gene: TRBV13
abundance: -
CDR3aa: CASSLGAYSGENTIYF
CDR3nt: TGTGCCAGCAGCTTAGGGGCCTACAGCGGAGAAAACACCATATATTTT

d_gene: -
j_gene: TRBJ2-3
v_gene: TRBV7-9
abundance: -
CDR3aa: CASSPRDRDTQYF
CDR3nt: TGTGCCAGCAGCCCAAGAGACCGGGATACGCAGTATTTT

d_gene: -
j_gene: TRBJ1-6
v_gene: TRBV5-4
abundance: -
CDR3aa: CASSLGTSNSPLHF
CDR3nt: TGTGCCAGCAGCTTGGGGACGAGTAATTCACCCCTCCACTTT

d_gene: TRBD1
j_gene: TRBJ1-2
v_gene: TRBV30
abundance: -
CDR3aa: CAWSGQGINYGYTF
CDR3nt: TGTGCCTGGAGCGGACAGGGGATAAACTATGGCTACACCTTC

d_gene: -
j_gene: TRBJ2-5
v_gene: TRBV4-1
abundance: -
CDR3aa: CASSQGRETGETQYF
CDR3nt: TGCGCCAGCAGCCAAGGTCGGGAGACAGGTGAGACCCAGTACTTC

d_gene: -
j_gene: TRBJ2-5
v_gene: TRBV9
abundance: -
CDR3aa: CASSEEGGTYQETQYF
CDR3nt: TGTGCCAGCAGCGAGGAAGGGGGGACGTACCAAGAGACCCAGTACTTC

d_gene: -
j_gene: TRBJ1-5
v_gene: TRBV9
abundance: -
CDR3aa: CASSGTDSNQPQHF
CDR3nt: TGTGCCAGCAGCGGGACGGATAGCAATCAGCCCCAGCATTTT

d_gene: TRBD1
j_gene: TRBJ2-2
v_gene: TRBV30
abundance: -
CDR3aa: CAWSVRTGRTGELFF
CDR3nt: TGTGCCTGGAGTGTCCGGACAGGGAGGACCGGGGAGCTGTTTTTT

d_gene: -
j_gene: TRBJ2-7
v_gene: TRBV6-5
abundance: -
CDR3aa: CASSYYTGDSLEQYF
CDR3nt: TGTGCCAGCAGTTACTACACGGGAGATTCCCTCGAGCAGTACTTC

d_gene: -
j_gene: TRBJ2-3
v_gene: TRBV9
abundance: -
CDR3aa: CASSVPGADTQYF
CDR3nt: TGTGCCAGCAGCGTACCGGGCGCAGATACGCAGTATTTT

d_gene: -
j_gene: TRBJ2-7
v_gene: TRBV19
abundance: once
CDR3aa: CASSPRDRVYEQYF
CDR3nt: TGTGCCAGTAGTCCCCGGGATAGGGTCTACGAGCAGTACTTC

d_gene: -
j_gene: TRBJ1-1
v_gene: TRBV6-1
abundance: -
CDR3aa: CASSEFENTEAFF
CDR3nt: TGTGCCAGCAGTGAATTTGAGAACACTGAAGCTTTCTTT

d_gene: -
j_gene: TRBJ1-3
v_gene: TRBV30
abundance: -
CDR3aa: CAGMGGRGNTIYF
CDR3nt: TGTGCCGGGATGGGAGGGAGAGGAAACACCATATATTTT

d_gene: -
j_gene: TRBJ1-1
v_gene: TRBV2
abundance: -
CDR3aa: CASIIPTDGSNTEAFF
CDR3nt: TGTGCCAGCATTATACCGACAGATGGATCGAACACTGAAGCTTTCTTT

d_gene: -
j_gene: TRBJ2-7
v_gene: TRBV2
abundance: -
CDR3aa: CASSVSGINPYEQYF
CDR3nt: TGTGCCAGCAGTGTGTCCGGGATCAACCCCTACGAGCAGTACTTC

d_gene: -
j_gene: TRBJ1-1
v_gene: TRBV7-9
abundance: -
CDR3aa: CASSSGREAFF
CDR3nt: TGTGCCAGCAGCTCGGGGAGAGAAGCTTTCTTT

d_gene: TRBD1
j_gene: TRBJ1-6
v_gene: TRBV6-1
abundance: -
CDR3aa: CASQTGDSYNSPLHF
CDR3nt: TGTGCCAGCCAAACTGGGGACAGCTATAATTCACCCCTCCACTTT

d_gene: -
j_gene: TRBJ1-1
v_gene: TRBV7-9
abundance: -
CDR3aa: CASSPRGTEAFF
CDR3nt: TGTGCCAGCAGCCCGCGGGGAACTGAAGCTTTCTTT

d_gene: -
j_gene: TRBJ2-7
v_gene: TRBV27
abundance: -
CDR3aa: CASSPIRATYEQYF
CDR3nt: TGTGCCAGCAGTCCGATCAGGGCGACCTACGAGCAGTACTTC

d_gene: -
j_gene: TRBJ1-2
v_gene: TRBV15
abundance: once
CDR3aa: CATSSRGYGYTF
CDR3nt: TGTGCCACCAGCAGCAGGGGATATGGCTACACCTTC

d_gene: -
j_gene: TRBJ2-2
v_gene: TRBV6-1
abundance: once
CDR3aa: CASSEDPGAPNTGELFF
CDR3nt: TGTGCCAGCAGTGAAGATCCGGGGGCCCCTAACACCGGGGAGCTGTTTTTT

d_gene: -
j_gene: TRBJ1-3
v_gene: TRBV5-1
abundance: -
CDR3aa: CASSEGSSPGNTIYF
CDR3nt: TGCGCCAGCAGCGAAGGGTCCAGCCCTGGAAACACCATATATTTT

d_gene: -
j_gene: TRBJ2-7
v_gene: TRBV9
abundance: -
CDR3aa: CASSPPNQLEQYF
CDR3nt: TGTGCCAGCAGCCCGCCAAACCAACTCGAGCAGTACTTC

d_gene: -
j_gene: TRBJ2-1
v_gene: TRBV5-1
abundance: -
CDR3aa: CASSSGHPTTYNEQFF
CDR3nt: TGCGCCAGCAGCTCGGGACACCCGACAACCTACAATGAGCAGTTCTTC